This T cell receptor beta chain emerged from a study of Ad26.COV2.S vaccination and SARS-CoV-2 variants listed by TCRdb under 2021. Describing the broader study: Donors in the vaccine arm were drawn from COV1001, a multicentre, randomized, double-blind, placebo-controlled phase I-IIa trial testing Ad26.COV2.S in healthy adults. The specificity and breadth of SARS-CoV-2-reactive T cell receptors after Ad26.COV2.S vaccination were assessed by TCRbeta repertoire sequencing. Throughout the experiments and outcome assessment, investigators stayed blinded to trial group allocation. Trial participants were randomized into five groups of five: low-dose or high-dose Ad26.COV2.S given once or twice, or placebo on both occasions. Dosing of Ad26.COV2.S was intramuscular, at either 5x10^10 or 1x10^11 viral particles, delivered as one shot or as two shots spaced 56 days apart. A total of around 32 samples were included in the TCR-sequenced set, comprising some 20 Ad26.COV2.S vaccine recipients, 5 placebo recipients and 8 SARS-CoV-2 convalescent individuals. Overall study outcomes, separate from this receptor: The study was not powered for comparison of responses between vaccine doses or regimens. According to the authors, total T cell responses may have been underestimated by the TCR breadth and depth analyses. Spike-specific TCR breadth was higher in Ad26.COV2.S recipients than in placebo recipients (P = 0.0014). Vaccine and placebo recipients had similar non-spike TCR breadth, a finding consistent with the vaccine containing only spike. After vaccination, substantial breadth of spike-specific CD8+ and CD4+ T cell responses was reported.

Based on the germline V gene, the CDR1 and CDR2 sequences are MDHEN and SYDVKM. Measured from the cysteine to the phenylalanine, the CDR3 is 15 residues long. Of all the DNA, just the CDR3 is kept, 45 bases in frame from base 1. V has 7 bases trimmed and J has 0 bases trimmed; junction bases matching no gene number 8. The meaning of the sample's treatment or condition label: over 15 received Ad26.COV2.S at low or high dose, single or two shots; roughly five received placebo; per-sample allocation not given. For vaccine and placebo recipients, the sequenced repertoires came from samples collected on day 63 after the first injection. Cohort 1b enrolled around 24 adults aged 18-55 years at a single site in Boston, USA, between 29 July and 7 August 2020. Ad26.COV2.S was a replication-incompetent adenovirus type 26 vector that expressed a prefusion-stabilized SARS-CoV-2 spike protein derived from the original Wuhan strain.

TCRbeta CDR3 regions were sequenced with the immunoSEQ Assay. After extraction, genomic DNA underwent amplification by bias-controlled multiplex PCR, followed by high-throughput sequencing. In the original analysis: Collapsing and filtering of sequences were performed to quantify the absolute abundance of each unique TCRbeta CDR3 region. T cell fraction was estimated by normalizing TCRbeta template counts to usable DNA, which was measured by amplifying reference genes present in all nucleated cells. Repertoire TCRs were annotated as SARS-CoV-2-specific by exact matching of V gene, CDR3 amino acid sequence and J gene to a known reactive TCR set. MIRA supplied the reference SARS-CoV-2 TCR set, which was filtered for enrichment in COVID-19-positive ImmuneCODE repertoires so that public or cross-reactive TCRs were removed. Based on the MIRA antigens, annotated TCRs were further analysed at the level of specific ORF or position within ORF. Depth was the summed frequency of annotated unique rearrangements, while breadth was defined as annotated unique rearrangements over total unique productive rearrangements. Two-sided Wilcoxon rank-sum tests were applied when comparing TCR breadth between groups. Here the immuneACCESS table is served through TCRdb, limited to in-frame sequences with V and J called. Missing clones are a known gap in these copies; in checked studies unresolved V genes cover under half, and the rest lacks a known reason. The V and J calls and the clone size are those of that table, but D and trimming were determined from the DNA. For this sample the table gives about 680,000 clones, of which 89% were detected only once. Jointly, the top ten make up approximately 1.5% of the sample.

Worth noting for this clone: Its antigen remains undetermined. The input lacks base qualities; no much larger clone sits a single base away.

The TCR was taken from a person between 18 and 60 years old who received the Ad26.COV2.S COVID-19 vaccine or a placebo. The receptor chain draws on TRBV28 and TRBJ1-2; 7 of the junction bases match TRBD1. Source: peripheral blood, taken in a trial of Ad26.COV2.S vaccine versus placebo. The DNA sequence is TGTGCCAGCAAGTACGGGGGACAGCCTAACTATGGCTACACCTTC. The resulting protein is CASKYGGQPNYGYTF.